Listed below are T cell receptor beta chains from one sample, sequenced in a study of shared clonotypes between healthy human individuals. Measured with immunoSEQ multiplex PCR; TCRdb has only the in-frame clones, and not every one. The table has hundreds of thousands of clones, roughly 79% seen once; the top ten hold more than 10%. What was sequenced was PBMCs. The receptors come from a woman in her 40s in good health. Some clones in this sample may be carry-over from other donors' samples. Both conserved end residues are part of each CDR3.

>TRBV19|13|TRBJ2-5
CASSTRPVETQYF
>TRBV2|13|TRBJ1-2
CASSDSANYGYTF
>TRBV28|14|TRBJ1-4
CASSSPGEGEKLFF
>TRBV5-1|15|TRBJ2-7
CASSLGAGGPYEQYF
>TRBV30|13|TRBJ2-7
CAWNPGQGYEQYF
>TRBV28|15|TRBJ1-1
CASSSPGPLNTEAFF
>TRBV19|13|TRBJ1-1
CASQNYRETEAFF
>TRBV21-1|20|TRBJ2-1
CASSKPRRAASGSEYNEQFF
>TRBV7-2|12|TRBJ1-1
CASSLLYTEAFF
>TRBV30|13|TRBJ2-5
CAWRGQGQETQYF
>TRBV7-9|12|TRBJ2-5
CASSWASETQYF
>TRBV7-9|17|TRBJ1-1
CASSTGQGWGPGTEAFF
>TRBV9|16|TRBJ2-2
CASSSVGGLGTGELFF
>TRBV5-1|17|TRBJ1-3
CASSLEGLGASGNTIYF
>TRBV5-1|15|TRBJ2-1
CASSLVAGGYNEQFF
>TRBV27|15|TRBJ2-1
CASGSYRGRGGEQFF
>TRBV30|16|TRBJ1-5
CAWSLGGTGRNQPQHF
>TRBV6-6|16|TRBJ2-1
CASRTRGLAGPNEQFF
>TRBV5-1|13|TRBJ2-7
CASRSSGHYEQYF
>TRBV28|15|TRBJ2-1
CASSPAGSSYNEQFF
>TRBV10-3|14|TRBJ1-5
CAISEVREGQPQHF
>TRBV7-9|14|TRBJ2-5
CASSLGSAGGTQYF
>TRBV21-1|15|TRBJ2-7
CASRTLDRGLYEQYF
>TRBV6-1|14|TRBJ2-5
CASSEAQGRGTQYF
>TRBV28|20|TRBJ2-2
CASSYPPVGSGRTNTGELFF
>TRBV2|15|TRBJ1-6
CASSRDTGRHSPLHF
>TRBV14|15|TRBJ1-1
CASSQYGSVNTEAFF
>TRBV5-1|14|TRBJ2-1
CASRGQAGVGEQFF
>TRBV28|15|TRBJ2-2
CASIWGGLNTGELFF
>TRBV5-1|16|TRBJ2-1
CASSLGAGGPHNEQFF
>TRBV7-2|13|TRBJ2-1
CASKVPSYNEQFF
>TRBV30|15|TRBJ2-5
CAWSRLAATQETQYF
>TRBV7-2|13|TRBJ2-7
CASREGLWSEQYF
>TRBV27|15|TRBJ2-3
CASSPGGELTDTQYF
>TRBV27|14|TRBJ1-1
CASSKRTRFTEAFF
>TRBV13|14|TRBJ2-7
CASSPTGGPYEQYF
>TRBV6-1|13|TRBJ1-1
CASEGQLNTEAFF
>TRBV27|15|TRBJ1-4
CASSPRTHGNEKLFF
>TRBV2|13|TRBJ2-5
CASSGRVGETQYF
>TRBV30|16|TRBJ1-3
CAWSGPRTGRGNTIYF
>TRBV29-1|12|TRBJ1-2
CSARQGAGGYTF
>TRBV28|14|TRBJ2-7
CASRSGQGTYEQYF
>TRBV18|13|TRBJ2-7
CASSPQGAGEQYF
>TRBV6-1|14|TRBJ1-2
CASSEVAGMDGYTF
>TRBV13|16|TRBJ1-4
CASSTLTDRINEKLFF
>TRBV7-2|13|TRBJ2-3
CASSLVASDTQYF
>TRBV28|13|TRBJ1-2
CASSLRDGTGYTF
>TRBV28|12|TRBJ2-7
CASTSGKDEQYF
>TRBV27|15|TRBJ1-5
CASSTRDGGNQPQHF
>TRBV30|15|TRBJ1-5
CAWSVQSGVGQPQHF
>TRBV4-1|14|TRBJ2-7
CASSHTDKAYEQYF
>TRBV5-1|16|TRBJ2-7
CASSSRAGGTTYEQYF